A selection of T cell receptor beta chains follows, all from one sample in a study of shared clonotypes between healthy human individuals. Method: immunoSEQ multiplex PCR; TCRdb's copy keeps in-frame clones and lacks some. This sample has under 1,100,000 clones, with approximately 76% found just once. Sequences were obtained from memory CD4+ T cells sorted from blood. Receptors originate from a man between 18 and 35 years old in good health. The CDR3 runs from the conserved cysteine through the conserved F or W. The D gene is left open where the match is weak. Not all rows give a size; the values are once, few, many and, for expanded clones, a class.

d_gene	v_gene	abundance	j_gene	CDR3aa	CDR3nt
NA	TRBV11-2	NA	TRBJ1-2	CASSLDRSYGYTF	TGTGCCAGCAGCCTTGACAGGAGCTATGGCTACACCTTC
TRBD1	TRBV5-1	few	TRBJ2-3	CASSLGGTGGMTDTQYF	TGCGCCAGCAGCTTGGGAGGGACAGGGGGCATGACAGATACGCAGTATTTT
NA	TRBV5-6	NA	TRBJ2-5	CASSPNRFQETQYF	TGTGCCAGCAGCCCGAACAGATTTCAAGAGACCCAGTACTTC
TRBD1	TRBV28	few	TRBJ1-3	CASSSPGQGASGNTIYF	TGTGCCAGCAGTTCTCCGGGACAGGGGGCCTCTGGAAACACCATATATTTT
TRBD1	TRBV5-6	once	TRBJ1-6	CASSIRTGQGDSPLHF	TGTGCCAGCAGCATTAGGACAGGCCAAGGGGATTCACCCCTCCACTTT
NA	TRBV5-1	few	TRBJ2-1	CASNGLLNEQFF	TGCGCCAGCAACGGTCTTCTCAATGAGCAGTTCTTC
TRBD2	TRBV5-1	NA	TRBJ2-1	CASSLRGGRDEQFF	TGCGCCAGCAGCTTACGGGGGGGTAGAGATGAGCAGTTCTTC
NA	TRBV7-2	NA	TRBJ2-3	CASSLNRGPSTDTQYF	TGTGCCAGCAGCTTAAACCGGGGCCCTAGCACAGATACGCAGTATTTT
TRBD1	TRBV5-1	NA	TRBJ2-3	CASSRDSSTDTQYF	TGCGCCAGCAGCAGGGACAGTAGCACAGATACGCAGTATTTT
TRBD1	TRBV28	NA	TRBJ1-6	CASSPPSTGPTPLHF	TGTGCCAGCAGTCCACCCTCGACAGGGCCTACCCCCCTCCACTTT
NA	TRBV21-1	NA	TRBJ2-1	CAGDRESGNEQFF	TGTGCCGGAGACAGGGAAAGTGGAAATGAGCAGTTCTTC
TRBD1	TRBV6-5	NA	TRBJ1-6	CASSSDRGNSPLHF	TGTGCCAGCAGTTCGGACAGGGGAAATTCACCCCTCCACTTT
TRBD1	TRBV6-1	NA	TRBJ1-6	CASSTTQGAGSPLHF	TGTGCCAGCAGTACAACACAGGGGGCCGGCTCACCCCTCCACTTT
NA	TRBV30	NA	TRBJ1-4	CAWSPRQEKLFF	TGTGCCTGGAGTCCCAGGCAGGAAAAACTGTTTTTT
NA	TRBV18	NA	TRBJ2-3	CASSPRTIPDTQYF	TGTGCCAGCTCACCAAGGACTATACCAGATACGCAGTATTTT
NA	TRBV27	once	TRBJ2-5	CASSFSGVGETQYF	TGTGCCAGCAGTTTTTCAGGGGTTGGAGAGACCCAGTACTTC
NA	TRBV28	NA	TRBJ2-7	CASSSRRAGQKKTYEQYF	TGTGCCAGCAGTTCCCGACGCGCCGGGCAGAAGAAGACCTACGAGCAGTACTTC
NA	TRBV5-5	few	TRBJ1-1	CASNAWGATEAFF	TGTGCCAGCAACGCTTGGGGGGCCACTGAAGCTTTCTTT
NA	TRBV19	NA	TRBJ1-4	CASRTQGYATNEKLFF	TGTGCCAGTAGGACGCAGGGCTATGCAACTAATGAAAAACTGTTTTTT
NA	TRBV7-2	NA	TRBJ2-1	CASSLGGVTYNEQFF	TGTGCCAGCAGCTTGGGGGGTGTAACCTACAATGAGCAGTTCTTC
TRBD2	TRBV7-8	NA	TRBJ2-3	CASSLEGLAGLGADTQYF	TGTGCCAGCAGCCTAGAGGGACTAGCGGGATTGGGCGCAGATACGCAGTATTTT
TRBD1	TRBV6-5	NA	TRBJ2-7	CASSYRDRGTYEQYF	TGTGCCAGCAGTTATCGGGACAGGGGAACCTACGAGCAGTACTTC
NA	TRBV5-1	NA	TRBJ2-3	CASSFVRETDTQYF	TGCGCCAGCAGCTTTGTAAGGGAAACAGATACGCAGTATTTT
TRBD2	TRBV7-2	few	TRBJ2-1	CASGDYWDEQFF	TGTGCCAGCGGGGACTATTGGGATGAGCAGTTCTTC
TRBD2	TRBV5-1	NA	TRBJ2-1	CASSPPTSGGAGEQFF	TGCGCCAGCAGCCCTCCGACTAGCGGGGGGGCGGGTGAGCAGTTCTTC
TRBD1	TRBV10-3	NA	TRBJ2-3	CATCTGGTDTQYF	TGTGCCACCTGTACAGGGGGCACAGATACGCAGTATTTT
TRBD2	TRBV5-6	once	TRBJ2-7	CASSAGGTPTPYEQYF	TGTGCCAGCAGCGCGGGAGGGACGCCAACTCCCTACGAGCAGTACTTC
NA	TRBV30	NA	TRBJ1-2	CAWNTGTWRGYTF	TGTGCCTGGAATACAGGGACGTGGCGGGGCTACACCTTC
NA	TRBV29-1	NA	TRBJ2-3	CSVDRTGTDTQYF	TGCAGCGTTGATAGAACAGGCACAGATACGCAGTATTTT
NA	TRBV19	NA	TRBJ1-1	CASSNTMNTEAFF	TGTGCCAGTAGTAACACCATGAACACTGAAGCTTTCTTT
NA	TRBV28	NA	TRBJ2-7	CASSPTPPGRSSYEQYF	TGTGCCAGCAGCCCTACCCCTCCGGGCCGAAGCTCCTACGAGCAGTACTTC
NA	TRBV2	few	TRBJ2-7	CASRPDSSYEQYF	TGTGCCAGCAGACCGGACAGCTCCTACGAGCAGTACTTC
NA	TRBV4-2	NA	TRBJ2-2	CASSQDIPVSGGELFF	TGTGCCAGCAGCCAAGATATTCCCGTTTCGGGGGGGGAGCTGTTTTTT
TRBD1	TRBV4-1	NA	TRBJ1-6	CASSPQRTGGIWNSPLHF	TGCGCCAGCAGCCCCCAGAGGACAGGGGGGATTTGGAATTCACCCCTCCACTTT
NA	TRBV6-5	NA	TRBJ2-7	CASARGPYEQYF	TGTGCCAGCGCAAGGGGTCCCTACGAGCAGTACTTC
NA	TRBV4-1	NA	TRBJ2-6	CASSQVGAGANVLTF	TGCGCCAGCAGCCAAGTCGGAGCTGGGGCCAACGTCCTGACTTTC
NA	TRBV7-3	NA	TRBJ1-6	CASSLGHSRGNSPLHF	TGTGCCAGCAGCTTAGGGCATAGTCGGGGTAATTCACCCCTCCACTTT
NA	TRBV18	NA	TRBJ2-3	CASHGVTTDTQYF	TGTGCCAGCCACGGAGTTACGACAGATACGCAGTATTTT
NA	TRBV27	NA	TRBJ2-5	CASSFQRETQYF	TGTGCCAGCAGTTTCCAGCGAGAGACCCAGTACTTC
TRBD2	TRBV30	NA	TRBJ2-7	CAWKGTSGTPYYEQYF	TGTGCCTGGAAGGGGACTAGCGGGACTCCTTACTACGAGCAGTACTTC
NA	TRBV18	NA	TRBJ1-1	CASSLAMGNTEAFF	TGTGCCAGCTCCCTCGCTATGGGGAACACTGAAGCTTTCTTT
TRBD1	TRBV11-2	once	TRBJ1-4	CASSPLTGTQTNEKLFF	TGTGCCAGCAGCCCCCTGACAGGGACACAGACTAATGAAAAACTGTTTTTT
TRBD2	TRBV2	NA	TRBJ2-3	CASSEDGSGVNTQYF	TGTGCCAGCAGTGAAGATGGTAGCGGGGTGAATACGCAGTATTTT
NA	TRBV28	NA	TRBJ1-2	CASSNLNGYTF	TGTGCCAGCTCAAATTTGAATGGCTACACCTTC
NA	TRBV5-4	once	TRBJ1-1	CASSLIGRERREEKAFF	TGTGCCAGCAGCCTCATCGGCAGGGAGAGAAGAGAGGAGAAAGCTTTCTTT
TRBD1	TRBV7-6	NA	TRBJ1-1	CASSSQTGVNTEAFF	TGTGCCAGCAGCTCTCAGACAGGGGTTAACACTGAAGCTTTCTTT